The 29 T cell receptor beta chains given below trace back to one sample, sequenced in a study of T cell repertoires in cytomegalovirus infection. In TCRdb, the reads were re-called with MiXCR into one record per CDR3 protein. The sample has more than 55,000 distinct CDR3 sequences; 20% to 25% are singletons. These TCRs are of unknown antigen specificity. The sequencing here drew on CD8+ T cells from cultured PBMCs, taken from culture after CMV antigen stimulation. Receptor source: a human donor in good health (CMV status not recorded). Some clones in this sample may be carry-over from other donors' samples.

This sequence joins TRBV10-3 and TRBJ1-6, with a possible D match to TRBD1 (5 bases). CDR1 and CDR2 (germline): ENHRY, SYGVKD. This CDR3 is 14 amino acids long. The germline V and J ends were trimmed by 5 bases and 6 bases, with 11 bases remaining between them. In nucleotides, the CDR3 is TGTGCCATCAGTTCTGACAGACTTAATTCACCCCTCCACTTT. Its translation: CAISSDRLNSPLHF.

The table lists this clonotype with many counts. For the CDR3, the DNA is TGTGCCAGCAGCCCAGATCAGAGAGCTGGGGAGACCCAGTACTTC. This gives the protein CASSPDQRAGETQYF. The chain has TRBV7-9 and TRBJ2-5, with D uncertain. The CDR3 has 15 residues. The germline CDR1 and CDR2 sequences are SEHNR and FQNEAQ (reference sequence). The ends were cut back, 5 bases at V and 5 bases at J, with 18 bases in the middle.

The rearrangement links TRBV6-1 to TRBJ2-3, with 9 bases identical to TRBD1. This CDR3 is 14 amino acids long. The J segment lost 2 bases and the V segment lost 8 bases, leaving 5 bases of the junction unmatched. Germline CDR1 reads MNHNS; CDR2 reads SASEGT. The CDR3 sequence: CASGGQGTTDTQYF. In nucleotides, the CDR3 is TGTGCCAGCGGTGGACAGGGGACCACAGATACGCAGTATTTT.

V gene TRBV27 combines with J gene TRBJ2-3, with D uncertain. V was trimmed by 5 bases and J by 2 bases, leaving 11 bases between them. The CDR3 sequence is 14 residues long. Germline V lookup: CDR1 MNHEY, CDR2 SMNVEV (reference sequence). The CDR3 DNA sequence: TGTGCCAGCAGTGTCACAGATTCCACAGATACGCAGTATTTT. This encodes CASSVTDSTDTQYF.

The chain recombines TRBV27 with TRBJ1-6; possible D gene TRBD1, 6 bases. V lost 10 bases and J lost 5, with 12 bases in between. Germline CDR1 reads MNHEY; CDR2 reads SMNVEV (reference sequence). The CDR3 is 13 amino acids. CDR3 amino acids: CATKTGNNSPLHF. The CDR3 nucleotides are TGTGCCACCAAAACAGGGAATAATTCACCCCTCCACTTT.

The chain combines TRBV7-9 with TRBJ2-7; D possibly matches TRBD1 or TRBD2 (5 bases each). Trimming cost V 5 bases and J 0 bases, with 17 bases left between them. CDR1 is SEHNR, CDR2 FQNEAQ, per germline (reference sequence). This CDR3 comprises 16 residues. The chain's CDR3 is CASSPPGTASSYEQYF. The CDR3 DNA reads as TGTGCCAGCAGCCCCCCCGGGACGGCGAGCTCCTACGAGCAGTACTTC.

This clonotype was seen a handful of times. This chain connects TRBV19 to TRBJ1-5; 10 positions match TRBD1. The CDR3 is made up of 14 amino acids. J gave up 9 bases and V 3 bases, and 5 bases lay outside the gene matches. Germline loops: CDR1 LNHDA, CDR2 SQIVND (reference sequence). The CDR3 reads CASSISTGGRPQHF. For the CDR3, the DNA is TGTGCCAGTAGTATTTCGACAGGGGGCCGGCCCCAGCATTTT. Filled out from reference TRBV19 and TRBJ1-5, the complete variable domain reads DGGITQSPKYLFRKEGQNVTLSCEQNLNHDAMYWYRQDPGQGLRLIYYSQIVNDFQKGDIAEGYSVSREKKESFPLTVTSAQKNPTAFYLCASSISTGGRPQHFGDGTRLSIL.

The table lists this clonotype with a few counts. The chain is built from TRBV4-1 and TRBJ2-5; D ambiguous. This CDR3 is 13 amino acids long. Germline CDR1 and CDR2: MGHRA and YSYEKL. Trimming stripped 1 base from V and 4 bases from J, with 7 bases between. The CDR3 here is CASSQGERETQYF. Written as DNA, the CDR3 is TGCGCCAGCAGCCAAGGCGAGAGAGAGACCCAGTACTTC.

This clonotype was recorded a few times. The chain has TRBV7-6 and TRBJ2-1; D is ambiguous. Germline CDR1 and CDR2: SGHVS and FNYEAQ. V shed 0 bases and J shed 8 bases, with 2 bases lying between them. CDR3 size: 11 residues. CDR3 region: CASSLADEQFF. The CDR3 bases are TGTGCCAGCAGCTTAGCGGATGAGCAGTTCTTC.

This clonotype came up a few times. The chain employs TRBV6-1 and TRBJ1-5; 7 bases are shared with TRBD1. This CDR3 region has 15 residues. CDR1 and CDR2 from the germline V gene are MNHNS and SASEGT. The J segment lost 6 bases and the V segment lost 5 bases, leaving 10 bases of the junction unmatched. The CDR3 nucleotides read TGTGCCAGCAGTCAGGACAGGTCGGCGATTCAGCCCCAGCATTTT. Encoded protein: CASSQDRSAIQPQHF.

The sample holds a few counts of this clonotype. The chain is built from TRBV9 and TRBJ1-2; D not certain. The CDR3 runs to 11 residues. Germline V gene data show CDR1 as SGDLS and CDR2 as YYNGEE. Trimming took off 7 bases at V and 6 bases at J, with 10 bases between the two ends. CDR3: CASGRSNGYTF. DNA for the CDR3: TGTGCCAGCGGTAGATCGAATGGCTACACCTTC.

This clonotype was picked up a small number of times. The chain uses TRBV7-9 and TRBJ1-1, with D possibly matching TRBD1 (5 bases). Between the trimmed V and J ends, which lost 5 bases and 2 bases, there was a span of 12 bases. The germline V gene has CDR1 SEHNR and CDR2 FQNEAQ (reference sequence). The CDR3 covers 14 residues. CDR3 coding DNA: TGTGCCAGCAGCCACGGGGACCGCAACACTGAAGCTTTCTTT. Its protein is CASSHGDRNTEAFF. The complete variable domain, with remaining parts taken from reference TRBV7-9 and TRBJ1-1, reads DTGVSQNPRHKITKRGQNVTFRCDPISEHNRLYWYRQTLGQGPEFLTYFQNEAQLEKSRLLSDRFSAERPKGSFSTLEIQRTEQGDSAMYLCASSHGDRNTEAFFGQGTRLTVV.

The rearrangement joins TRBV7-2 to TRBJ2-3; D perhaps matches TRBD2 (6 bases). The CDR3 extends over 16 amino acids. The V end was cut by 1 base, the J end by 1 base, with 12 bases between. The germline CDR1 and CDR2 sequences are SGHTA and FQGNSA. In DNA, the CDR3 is TGTGCCAGCAGCTTAGTGGGGGGACTTGGCACAGATACGCAGTATTTT. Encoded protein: CASSLVGGLGTDTQYF.

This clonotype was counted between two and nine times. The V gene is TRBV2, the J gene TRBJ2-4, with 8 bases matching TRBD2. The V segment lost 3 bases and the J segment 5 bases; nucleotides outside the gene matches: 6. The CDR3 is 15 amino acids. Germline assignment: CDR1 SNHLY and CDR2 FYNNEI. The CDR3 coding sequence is TGTGCCAGCAGTGATAGGCGGGGGGCCGAAAACATTCAGTACTTC. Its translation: CASSDRRGAENIQYF.

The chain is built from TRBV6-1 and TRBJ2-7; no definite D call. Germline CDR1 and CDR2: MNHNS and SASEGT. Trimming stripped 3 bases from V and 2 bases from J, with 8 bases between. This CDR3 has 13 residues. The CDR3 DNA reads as TGTGCCAGCAGTGACGCAGGTCCCTACGAGCAGTACTTC. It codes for CASSDAGPYEQYF.

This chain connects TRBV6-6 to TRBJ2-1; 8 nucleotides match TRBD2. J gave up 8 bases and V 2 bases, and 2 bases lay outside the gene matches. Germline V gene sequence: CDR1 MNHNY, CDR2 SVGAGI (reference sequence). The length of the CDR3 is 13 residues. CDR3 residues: CASSYPAGDEQFF. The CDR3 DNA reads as TGTGCCAGCAGTTACCCAGCGGGGGATGAGCAGTTCTTC.

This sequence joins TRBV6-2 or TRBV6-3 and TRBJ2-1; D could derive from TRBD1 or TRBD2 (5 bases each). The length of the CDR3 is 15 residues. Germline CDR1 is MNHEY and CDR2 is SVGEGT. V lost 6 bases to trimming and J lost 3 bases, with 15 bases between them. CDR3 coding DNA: TGTGCCAGCAGGGCCCCGGGGCAGGGCTACAATGAGCAGTTCTTC. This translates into CASRAPGQGYNEQFF.

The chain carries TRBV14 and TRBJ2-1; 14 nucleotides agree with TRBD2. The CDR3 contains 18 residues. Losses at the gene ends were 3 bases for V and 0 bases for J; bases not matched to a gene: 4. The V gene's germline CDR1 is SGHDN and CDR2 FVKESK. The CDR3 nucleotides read TGTGCCAGCAGCCACGGACTAGCGGGGGGACTCTCCTACAATGAGCAGTTCTTC. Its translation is CASSHGLAGGLSYNEQFF.

CDR3 DNA: TGTGCCAGCAGAACACTCAGGGGCGAGGGACCCCCTAATGAAAAACTGTTTTTT. This encodes CASRTLRGEGPPNEKLFF. J is TRBJ1-4 and V is TRBV6-1, with a possible D match to TRBD1 (6 bases). This CDR3 is built from 18 residues. In germline, CDR1 is MNHNS, CDR2 SASEGT. Trimming took 6 bases from V and 3 from J, leaving 23 bases between them.

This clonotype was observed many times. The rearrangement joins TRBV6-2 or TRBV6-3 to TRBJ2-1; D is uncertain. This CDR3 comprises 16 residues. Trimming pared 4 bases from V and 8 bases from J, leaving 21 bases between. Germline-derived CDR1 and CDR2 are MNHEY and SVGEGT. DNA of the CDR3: TGTGCCAGCAGTTCCCCGTTTGCAGGAGCCCGAGATGAGCAGTTCTTC. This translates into CASSSPFAGARDEQFF.

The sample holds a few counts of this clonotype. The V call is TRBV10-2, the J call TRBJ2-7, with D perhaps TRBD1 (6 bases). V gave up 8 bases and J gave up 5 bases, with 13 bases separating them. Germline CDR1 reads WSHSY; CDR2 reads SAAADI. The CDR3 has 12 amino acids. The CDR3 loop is CASGGPVDEQYF. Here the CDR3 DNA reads TGCGCCAGCGGGGGCCCGGTAGACGAGCAGTACTTC.

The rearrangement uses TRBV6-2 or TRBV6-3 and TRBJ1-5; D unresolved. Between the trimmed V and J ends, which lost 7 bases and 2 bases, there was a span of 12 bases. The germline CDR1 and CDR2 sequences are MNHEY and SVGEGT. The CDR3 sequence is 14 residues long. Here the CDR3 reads CASMPVGGNQPQHF. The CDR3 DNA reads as TGTGCCAGCATGCCGGTGGGCGGCAATCAGCCCCAGCATTTT.

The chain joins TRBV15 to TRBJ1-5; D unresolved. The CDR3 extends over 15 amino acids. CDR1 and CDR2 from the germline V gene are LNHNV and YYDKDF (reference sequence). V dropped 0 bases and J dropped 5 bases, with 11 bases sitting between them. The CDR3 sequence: CATSRDWGSDQPQHF. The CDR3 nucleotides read TGTGCCACCAGCAGAGATTGGGGATCAGATCAGCCCCAGCATTTT.

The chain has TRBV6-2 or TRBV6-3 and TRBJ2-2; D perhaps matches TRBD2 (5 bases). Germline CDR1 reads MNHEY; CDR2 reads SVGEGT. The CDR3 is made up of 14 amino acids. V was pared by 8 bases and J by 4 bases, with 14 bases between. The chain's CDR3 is CASLSADATGELFF. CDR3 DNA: TGTGCCAGCCTTAGCGCGGATGCCACCGGGGAGCTGTTTTTT.

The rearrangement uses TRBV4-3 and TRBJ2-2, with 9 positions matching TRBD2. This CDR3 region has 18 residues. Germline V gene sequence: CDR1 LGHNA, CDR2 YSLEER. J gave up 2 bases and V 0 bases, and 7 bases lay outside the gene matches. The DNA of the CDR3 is TGCGCCAGCAGCCAAGATTATGCTAGCGGGGTCAACACCGGGGAGCTGTTTTTT. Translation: CASSQDYASGVNTGELFF.

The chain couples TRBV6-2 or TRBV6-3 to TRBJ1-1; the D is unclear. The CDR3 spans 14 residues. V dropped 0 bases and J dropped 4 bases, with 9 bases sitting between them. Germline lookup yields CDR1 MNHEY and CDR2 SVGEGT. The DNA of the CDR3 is TGTGCCAGCAGTTACTCGCGCGGGCTCACTGAAGCTTTCTTT. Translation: CASSYSRGLTEAFF.

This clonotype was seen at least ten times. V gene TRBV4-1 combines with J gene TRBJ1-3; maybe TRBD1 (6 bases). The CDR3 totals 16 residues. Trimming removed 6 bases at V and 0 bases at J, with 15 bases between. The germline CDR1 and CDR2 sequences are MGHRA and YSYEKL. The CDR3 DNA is TGCGCCAGCAGAGGGACGGGACAACTCTCTGGAAACACCATATATTTT. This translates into CASRGTGQLSGNTIYF.

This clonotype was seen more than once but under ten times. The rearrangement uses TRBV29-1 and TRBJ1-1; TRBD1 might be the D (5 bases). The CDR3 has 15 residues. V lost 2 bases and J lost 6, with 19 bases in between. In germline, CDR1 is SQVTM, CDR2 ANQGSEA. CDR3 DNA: TGCAGCGTTGAACCAAACACGGGGAGGGGCCCTGAAGCTTTCTTT. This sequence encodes CSVEPNTGRGPEAFF.

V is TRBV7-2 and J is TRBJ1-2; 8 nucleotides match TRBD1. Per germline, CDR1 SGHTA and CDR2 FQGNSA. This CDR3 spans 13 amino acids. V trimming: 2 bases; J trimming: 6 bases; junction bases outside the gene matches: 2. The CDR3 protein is CASSLNRGDGYTF. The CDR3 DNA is TGTGCCAGCAGCTTAAACAGGGGGGATGGCTACACCTTC.